Shown below are 12 T cell receptor beta chains from a single sample sequenced in a study of beta chain features in type 1 diabetes listed by TCRdb under 2018. Overall results and qualifications from the work: In all four CD4+ subsets, TCRB CDR3 length was moderately but significantly shorter in type 1 diabetes patients.

Receptor libraries were prepared by the immunoSEQ multiplex PCR assay. All of the isolated RNA was reverse transcribed with the High Capacity cDNA Reverse Transcription Kit, so expressed TCRB transcripts were sequenced. TCRdb took over this immuneACCESS table, retaining in-frame rearrangements with V and J assigned. Such tables are incomplete; in checked studies, under half of the missing clones stem from an unresolved V gene, and the remainder is unexplained. For this sample the table gives a few hundred thousand clones, of which about 12% were detected only once. The ten biggest clones cover 0.0095% to 0.013% of the sample. No antigen has been identified for these receptors. Sequenced sample: naive CD4+ T cells from blood. The cell subset or site label, read with the paper, signifies: true naive CD4+ T cells. These receptors were collected from a woman between 18 and 30 years old with type 1 diabetes.

The rearrangement uses TRBV11-2 and TRBJ2-7; 8 bases align to TRBD1. The ends lost 3 bases at V and 5 bases at J; junction bases unmatched: 3. Germline V lookup: CDR1 SGHAT, CDR2 FQNNGV. The CDR3 length is 13 residues. CDR3 region: CASSLDRVNEQYF. The CDR3 DNA reads as TGTGCCAGCAGCTTGGACAGGGTGAACGAGCAGTACTTC.

V is TRBV5-4 and J is TRBJ2-7, with 11 bases that match TRBD1. V dropped 5 bases and J dropped 6; count of bases not matched to a gene: 13. The CDR3 totals 16 residues. Germline values: CDR1 SGHNT, CDR2 YYREEE (reference sequence). The DNA of the CDR3 is TGTGCCAGCAGTAACCCGGGACAGGGGGTCTATAGCGAGCAGTACTTC. This codes for CASSNPGQGVYSEQYF.

This clone was observed a few times. The gene calls are TRBV14 and TRBJ2-7; TRBD2 matches at 7 bases. CDR1 SGHDN and CDR2 FVKESK come from the germline V gene. After removal of 9 bases from V and 2 bases from J, the junction contained 4 bases not matched to a gene. This CDR3 contains 12 residues. The CDR3 loop is CARREITYEQYF. For the CDR3, the DNA is TGTGCCAGGCGGGAGATAACCTACGAGCAGTACTTC.

This clone was observed a handful of times. This chain joins TRBV29-1 and TRBJ2-5; 7 positions agree with TRBD2. Germline-derived CDR1 and CDR2 are SQVTM and ANQGSEA. CDR3 size: 17 residues. J gave up 9 bases and V 5 bases, and 24 bases lay outside the gene matches. The CDR3 DNA sequence: TGCAGCGTTACCCCAGGAACCCAGCGGGATACCAAGATGTCCCAGTACTTC. The encoded protein is CSVTPGTQRDTKMSQYF.

V and J are TRBV11-3 and TRBJ2-1, with TRBD1 as a possible D gene (5 bases). The CDR3 consists of 12 residues. V gave up 0 bases and J gave up 12 bases, with 9 bases separating them. Germline values: CDR1 SGHNT, CDR2 YENEEA. CDR3 amino acids: CASSLDGRGQFF. The DNA of the CDR3 is TGTGCCAGCAGCTTAGATGGAAGGGGGCAGTTCTTC.

There are a few counts of this clone. The chain combines TRBV30 with TRBJ1-5; tentative D call: TRBD1 (6 bases). Trimming pared 3 bases from V and 11 bases from J, leaving 17 bases between. This CDR3 is 13 amino acids long. Germline CDR1 reads GTSNPN; CDR2 reads SVGIG (reference sequence). CDR3 coding DNA: TGTGCCTGGAGGGGGCAGGGGCGTTTCACCCAGCATTTT. It yields the protein CAWRGQGRFTQHF.

This clone showed up just a few times. The chain recombines TRBV28 with TRBJ2-7; no definite D call. Germline CDR1 reads MDHEN; CDR2 reads SYDVKM. This CDR3 is 12 amino acids long. V gave up 6 bases and J gave up 3 bases, with 9 bases separating them. The CDR3 loop is CASSPAGYEQYF. CDR3 DNA: TGTGCCAGCAGCCCGGCAGGCTACGAGCAGTACTTC.

This clone has a handful of counts. The rearrangement links TRBV2 to TRBJ2-5; D is ambiguous. Deletions cut 8 bases from V and 2 bases from J, with 12 bases between. The CDR3 sequence is 13 residues long. Germline lookup yields CDR1 SNHLY and CDR2 FYNNEI. CDR3 bases: TGTGCCAGCTTTAGAGAAACTCAAGAGACCCAGTACTTC. Translated, it gives CASFRETQETQYF.

CDR3 protein: CASTAGAPGGYTF. Here the CDR3 DNA reads TGTGCCAGCACCGCAGGGGCCCCTGGAGGCTACACCTTC. V and J are TRBV28 and TRBJ1-2, with a possible D match to TRBD1 (6 bases). Germline V lookup: CDR1 MDHEN, CDR2 SYDVKM. This CDR3 has 13 residues. V was shortened by 7 bases and J by 8 bases, with 17 bases between the two germline ends.

This clone has only a few counts. The V gene is TRBV18, the J gene TRBJ2-1; the match to TRBD2 covers 9 bases. This CDR3 is built from 17 residues. The junction had 10 bases not matched to a gene; V was cut back by 4 bases and J by 3 bases. Germline V gene data show CDR1 as KGHSH and CDR2 as LQKENI. In DNA, the CDR3 is TGTGCCAGCTCACGCGCTCCGGGACTAGCAGACTACAATGAGCAGTTCTTC. As protein: CASSRAPGLADYNEQFF.

V gene TRBV19 combines with J gene TRBJ2-5; weak D call: TRBD2 (6 bases). Per germline, CDR1 LNHDA and CDR2 SQIVND (reference sequence). This CDR3 region has 14 residues. Deletions cut 1 base from V and 7 bases from J, with 13 bases between. CDR3 sequence (DNA): TGTGCCAGTAGTATAGTTGGAGGGACCGGGACCCAGTACTTC. Its translation: CASSIVGGTGTQYF. Combining the CDR3 with reference TRBV19 and TRBJ2-5 gives the whole variable domain DGGITQSPKYLFRKEGQNVTLSCEQNLNHDAMYWYRQDPGQGLRLIYYSQIVNDFQKGDIAEGYSVSREKKESFPLTVTSAQKNPTAFYLCASSIVGGTGTQYFGPGTRLLVL.

There are a few counts of this clone. This chain uses TRBV7-2 with TRBJ2-5; 11 bases map to TRBD2. The germline V gene encodes CDR1 SGHTA and CDR2 FQGNSA. The CDR3 extends over 18 amino acids. Trimming removed 5 bases from V and 6 bases from J; junction bases left unmatched: 17. The CDR3 sequence: CASSQGLAGGYRRQTQYF. The CDR3 DNA reads TGTGCCAGCAGCCAAGGACTAGCGGGTGGATACCGCCGGCAGACCCAGTACTTC.